A single sample gave rise to the 13 T cell receptor beta chains below, sequenced in a study of blood T cell repertoires in COVID-19. Assay used: immunoSEQ multiplex PCR; TCRdb lists only in-frame clones, some missing. The sample consists of around 90,000 clones, approximately 86% of them appearing once. Source material: peripheral blood. All receptors derive from a man aged 50 or older with COVID-19, enrolled during active disease.

The rearrangement links TRBV2 to TRBJ2-3; 7 nucleotides agree with TRBD1. The CDR3 is 15 amino acids. Trimming at V came to 7 bases and at J to 0 bases, leaving 7 bases not matched to a gene. Germline V gene lookup returns CDR1 SNHLY and CDR2 FYNNEI. The CDR3 protein is CASTLQGPSTDTQYF. The CDR3 bases are TGTGCCAGCACCTTACAGGGGCCCAGCACAGATACGCAGTATTTT.

CDR3 in amino acids: CATSEPTGLQETQYF. The CDR3, as DNA: TGTGCCACCAGTGAACCCACAGGGCTGCAAGAGACCCAGTACTTC. The V and J genes are TRBV24-1 and TRBJ2-5, with D perhaps matching TRBD1 (6 bases). Trimming removed 4 bases from V and 2 bases from J, with 13 bases in between. This CDR3 has 15 amino acids. Germline V gene lookup returns CDR1 KGHDR and CDR2 SFDVKD.

The gene calls are TRBV27 and TRBJ1-6, with D possibly TRBD1 on 6 matching bases. This CDR3 has 17 residues. Looked up from germline, CDR1 is MNHEY and CDR2 is SMNVEV (reference sequence). Trimming took off 5 bases at V and 2 bases at J, with 16 bases between the two ends. CDR3 in amino acids: CASSTNRDITYNSPLHF. The CDR3 DNA follows: TGTGCCAGCAGTACAAACAGGGATATCACCTATAATTCACCCCTCCACTTT.

The rearrangement joins TRBV28 to TRBJ1-5; D is ambiguous. Germline CDR1 reads MDHEN; CDR2 reads SYDVKM. Between the trimmed V and J ends, which lost 1 base and 6 bases, there was a span of 7 bases. CDR3 length: 13 amino acids. For the CDR3, the DNA is TGTGCCAGCAGTTTATACGGTGGTCAGCCCCAGCATTTT. The encoded protein is CASSLYGGQPQHF.

CDR3 bases: TGCGCCAGCAGCTTGGAGAGTGATAGTTCTGGAAACACCATATATTTT. It encodes CASSLESDSSGNTIYF. The chain is built from TRBV5-1 and TRBJ1-3; no definite D call. The CDR3 length is 16 residues. Trimming cost V 0 bases and J 1 base, with 11 bases left between them. From germline, CDR1 is SGHRS and CDR2 YFSETQ.

This clone was found a few times. V and J are TRBV4-3 and TRBJ1-1; D might be TRBD1 (6 bases). CDR1 and CDR2 (germline): LGHNA, YSLEER. The CDR3 spans 15 residues. V lost 0 bases and J 7 bases, leaving 15 bases between the germline ends. CDR3 DNA: TGCGCCAGCAGCCAAGAACCACGAACAGGGCTTGAAGCTTTCTTT. This codes for CASSQEPRTGLEAFF.

This chain connects TRBV6-5 to TRBJ1-4, with TRBD1 identical over 12 bases. CDR1 and CDR2 (germline): MNHEY, SVGAGI. V lost 5 bases and J lost 9; bases outside the gene matches: 4. The CDR3 runs 14 residues. CDR3 bases: TGTGCCAGCAGTACGGGACAGGGGGCCCAAAAACTGTTTTTT. This gives the protein CASSTGQGAQKLFF.

The J gene is TRBJ2-7, the V gene TRBV11-2; 8 bases fit TRBD2. This CDR3 has 15 amino acids. V dropped 5 bases and J dropped 2; count of bases not matched to a gene: 8. Germline V gives CDR1 SGHAT, CDR2 FQNNGV. The CDR3 protein is CASSALAGGTYEQYF. In DNA form, the CDR3 reads TGTGCCAGCAGCGCACTGGCGGGGGGCACCTACGAGCAGTACTTC.

This chain uses TRBV5-4 with TRBJ2-7, with 9 bases identical to TRBD1. Trimming removed 0 bases from V and 4 bases from J; junction bases left unmatched: 5. The CDR3 is 15 residues long. Germline CDR1 SGHNT, CDR2 YYREEE (reference sequence). The CDR3 protein is CASSLAGTGPYEQYF. The CDR3 coding sequence is TGTGCCAGCAGCTTGGCCGGGACAGGGCCGTACGAGCAGTACTTC.

The chain uses TRBV5-4 and TRBJ1-1; the D is unclear. CDR3 length: 16 residues. The V gene lost 4 bases and the J gene lost 0 bases, with 16 bases spanning the gap. Germline lookup yields CDR1 SGHNT and CDR2 YYREEE (reference sequence). CDR3 sequence reads: CASSPDPGYMNTEAFF. The CDR3 bases are TGTGCCAGCAGCCCCGACCCGGGGTACATGAACACTGAAGCTTTCTTT. The full variable domain, rest sourced from reference TRBV5-4 and TRBJ1-1, is ETGVTQSPTHLIKTRGQQVTLRCSSQSGHNTVSWYQQALGQGPQFIFQYYREEENGRGNFPPRFSGLQFPNYSSELNVNALELDDSALYLCASSPDPGYMNTEAFFGQGTRLTVV.

The rearrangement uses TRBV9 and TRBJ2-2; D remains ambiguous. There are 17 residues in the CDR3. In germline, CDR1 is SGDLS, CDR2 YYNGEE. V gave up 0 bases and J gave up 4 bases, with 16 bases separating them. The CDR3 region has the DNA TGTGCCAGCAGCGTAGGTCTTGATCCCACGGGCACCGGGGAGCTGTTTTTT. Its protein is CASSVGLDPTGTGELFF. Using reference TRBV9 and TRBJ2-2 for the parts outside the CDR3, the full variable domain is DSGVTQTPKHLITATGQRVTLRCSPRSGDLSVYWYQQSLDQGLQFLIQYYNGEERAKGNILERFSAQQFPDLHSELNLSSLELGDSALYFCASSVGLDPTGTGELFFGEGSRLTVL.

The rearrangement joins TRBV2 to TRBJ1-6; D ambiguous. This CDR3 is 14 amino acids long. From germline, CDR1 is SNHLY and CDR2 FYNNEI. V lost 7 bases to trimming and J lost 7 bases, with 14 bases between them. The CDR3 nucleotides read TGTGCCAGCATTTTTCGGGATGTCAATTCACCCCTCCACTTT. Translating gives CASIFRDVNSPLHF.

The chain uses TRBV27 and TRBJ1-1; D is unresolved. The germline V gene has CDR1 MNHEY and CDR2 SMNVEV (reference sequence). The CDR3 extends over 14 amino acids. The germline V and J ends were trimmed by 2 bases and 1 base, with 8 bases remaining between them. DNA for the CDR3: TGTGCCAGCAGTTTACTTTCCCCGAACACTGAAGCTTTCTTT. This codes for CASSLLSPNTEAFF.